A selection of T cell receptor beta chains follows, all from one sample in a study of cytomegalovirus exposure and HLA in healthy donors. The table came from immunoSEQ multiplex PCR; TCRdb's copy has only in-frame clones and leaves some out. The table counts about 51,000 clones; over 2% lies in the top ten. Material for sequencing was PBMCs. All receptors derive from a female donor in good health and CMV-seronegative. The CDR3 runs from the conserved cysteine through the conserved F or W. The order of the fields is V gene, CDR3 length, D gene, J gene, CDR3 protein, CDR3 DNA. The D gene is left open where the match is weak.

V gene: TRBV4-3; CDR3 length: 19; D gene: TRBD1; J gene: TRBJ1-3; CDR3 protein: CASSPYSPGTGSSGNTIYF; CDR3 DNA: TGCGCCAGCAGCCCCTACTCTCCCGGGACAGGAAGCTCTGGAAACACCATATATTTT
V gene: TRBV4-1; CDR3 length: 13; D gene: NA; J gene: TRBJ1-6; CDR3 protein: CASSQGRASPLHF; CDR3 DNA: TGCGCCAGCAGCCAGGGGAGGGCCTCACCCCTCCACTTT
V gene: TRBV5-1; CDR3 length: 15; D gene: TRBD1; J gene: TRBJ1-5; CDR3 protein: CASSYGQGSDQPQHF; CDR3 DNA: TGCGCCAGCAGCTACGGACAGGGAAGTGATCAGCCCCAGCATTTT
V gene: TRBV30; CDR3 length: 13; D gene: NA; J gene: TRBJ1-2; CDR3 protein: CAWSQGRGYGYTF; CDR3 DNA: TGTGCCTGGAGTCAAGGGCGGGGGTATGGCTACACCTTC
V gene: TRBV13; CDR3 length: 14; D gene: TRBD2; J gene: TRBJ2-7; CDR3 protein: CASSYSGGLYEQYF; CDR3 DNA: TGTGCCAGCAGCTATAGCGGGGGCCTCTACGAGCAGTACTTC
V gene: TRBV29-1; CDR3 length: 14; D gene: NA; J gene: TRBJ2-2; CDR3 protein: CSAGRGGGTGELFF; CDR3 DNA: TGCAGCGCGGGACGGGGAGGTGGCACCGGGGAGCTGTTTTTT
V gene: TRBV29-1; CDR3 length: 12; D gene: TRBD1; J gene: TRBJ1-2; CDR3 protein: CSVLGQGYGYTF; CDR3 DNA: TGCAGCGTTTTGGGACAGGGGTATGGCTACACCTTC
V gene: TRBV14; CDR3 length: 16; D gene: NA; J gene: TRBJ2-6; CDR3 protein: CASSQDVSSGANVLTF; CDR3 DNA: TGTGCCAGCAGCCAAGATGTCTCCTCTGGGGCCAACGTCCTGACTTTC
V gene: TRBV5-4; CDR3 length: 16; D gene: TRBD2; J gene: TRBJ2-1; CDR3 protein: CASSLASAGGPFEQFF; CDR3 DNA: TGTGCCAGCAGCTTGGCTTCAGCGGGAGGGCCTTTTGAGCAGTTCTTC
V gene: TRBV5-1; CDR3 length: 15; D gene: TRBD2; J gene: TRBJ2-7; CDR3 protein: CASSPRLAGPYEQYF; CDR3 DNA: TGCGCCAGCAGCCCCCGACTAGCGGGACCGTACGAGCAGTACTTC
V gene: TRBV9; CDR3 length: 20; D gene: TRBD1; J gene: TRBJ1-1; CDR3 protein: CASSVSGGLDVSTMNTEAFF; CDR3 DNA: TGTGCCAGCAGCGTGTCAGGGGGGTTGGATGTCTCGACCATGAACACTGAAGCTTTCTTT
V gene: TRBV6-1; CDR3 length: 15; D gene: NA; J gene: TRBJ1-5; CDR3 protein: CASSEPGISNQPQHF; CDR3 DNA: TGTGCCAGCAGTGAACCAGGTATTAGCAATCAGCCCCAGCATTTT
V gene: TRBV11-2; CDR3 length: 16; D gene: TRBD1; J gene: TRBJ1-5; CDR3 protein: CASSATGGRSNQPQHF; CDR3 DNA: TGTGCCAGCAGCGCGACAGGGGGCCGGAGCAATCAGCCCCAGCATTTT
V gene: TRBV30; CDR3 length: 12; D gene: NA; J gene: TRBJ2-5; CDR3 protein: CACAGEGETQYF; CDR3 DNA: TGTGCCTGCGCAGGGGAGGGAGAGACCCAGTACTTC
V gene: TRBV7-2; CDR3 length: 17; D gene: NA; J gene: TRBJ1-5; CDR3 protein: CASSLARNGPSNQPQHF; CDR3 DNA: TGTGCCAGCAGCTTAGCGCGTAATGGTCCCAGCAATCAGCCCCAGCATTTT
V gene: TRBV2; CDR3 length: 13; D gene: NA; J gene: TRBJ1-1; CDR3 protein: CASSGQGNTEAFF; CDR3 DNA: TGTGCCAGCAGTGGTCAGGGGAACACTGAAGCTTTCTTT
V gene: TRBV2; CDR3 length: 12; D gene: NA; J gene: TRBJ2-2; CDR3 protein: CASTGQTGELFF; CDR3 DNA: TGTGCCAGCACCGGACAAACCGGGGAGCTGTTTTTT
V gene: TRBV6-5; CDR3 length: 14; D gene: TRBD1; J gene: TRBJ1-1; CDR3 protein: CASSIGQGYTEAFF; CDR3 DNA: TGTGCCAGCAGTATTGGACAGGGGTACACTGAAGCTTTCTTT
V gene: TRBV6-1; CDR3 length: 14; D gene: NA; J gene: TRBJ2-7; CDR3 protein: CASSPQGHSYEQYF; CDR3 DNA: TGTGCCAGCAGCCCCCAGGGACACTCCTACGAGCAGTACTTC
V gene: TRBV4-1; CDR3 length: 13; D gene: NA; J gene: TRBJ1-1; CDR3 protein: CASSGHLNTEAFF; CDR3 DNA: TGCGCCAGCAGTGGACACCTGAACACTGAAGCTTTCTTT
V gene: TRBV6-1; CDR3 length: 13; D gene: NA; J gene: TRBJ1-3; CDR3 protein: CASSVWLWNTIYF; CDR3 DNA: TGTGCCAGCAGTGTTTGGCTGTGGAACACCATATATTTT
V gene: TRBV12-5; CDR3 length: 14; D gene: NA; J gene: TRBJ1-2; CDR3 protein: CASGIAGGNYGYTF; CDR3 DNA: TGTGCTAGTGGGATAGCCGGGGGTAACTATGGCTACACCTTC
V gene: TRBV2; CDR3 length: 14; D gene: TRBD1; J gene: TRBJ1-2; CDR3 protein: CASSPPTYRGGYTF; CDR3 DNA: TGTGCCAGCAGTCCTCCCACCTACAGGGGGGGCTACACCTTC
V gene: TRBV6-6; CDR3 length: 16; D gene: TRBD2; J gene: TRBJ2-3; CDR3 protein: CASREFSGGAIDTQYF; CDR3 DNA: TGTGCCAGCAGGGAGTTTAGCGGGGGGGCGATAGATACGCAGTATTTT
V gene: TRBV5-1; CDR3 length: 13; D gene: TRBD2; J gene: TRBJ2-7; CDR3 protein: CASSLNSGREQYF; CDR3 DNA: TGCGCCAGCAGCTTGAATAGCGGGAGAGAGCAGTACTTC
V gene: TRBV29-1; CDR3 length: 13; D gene: TRBD1; J gene: TRBJ1-4; CDR3 protein: CSVEGQGNEKLFF; CDR3 DNA: TGCAGCGTTGAAGGACAGGGGAATGAAAAACTGTTTTTT
V gene: TRBV5-3; CDR3 length: 15; D gene: TRBD1; J gene: TRBJ1-2; CDR3 protein: CARTPVGDRIYGYTF; CDR3 DNA: TGTGCCAGAACCCCTGTAGGGGACAGAATCTATGGCTACACCTTC
V gene: TRBV30; CDR3 length: 15; D gene: NA; J gene: TRBJ2-3; CDR3 protein: CAWIPLAVMADTQYF; CDR3 DNA: TGTGCCTGGATCCCACTAGCAGTTATGGCAGATACGCAGTATTTT
V gene: TRBV30; CDR3 length: 16; D gene: TRBD1; J gene: TRBJ1-5; CDR3 protein: CAWSATGGVFNQPQHF; CDR3 DNA: TGTGCCTGGAGTGCTACAGGGGGCGTCTTCAATCAGCCCCAGCATTTT
V gene: TRBV5-1; CDR3 length: 16; D gene: NA; J gene: TRBJ2-7; CDR3 protein: CASSLQGGTNSYEQYF; CDR3 DNA: TGCGCCAGCAGCTTGCAGGGCGGCACCAACTCCTACGAGCAGTACTTC
V gene: TRBV7-9; CDR3 length: 14; D gene: NA; J gene: TRBJ2-7; CDR3 protein: CASSLLQGQSEQYF; CDR3 DNA: TGTGCCAGCAGCTTACTGCAGGGACAAAGCGAGCAGTACTTC
V gene: TRBV25-1; CDR3 length: 14; D gene: NA; J gene: TRBJ1-2; CDR3 protein: CASSPGFLAYGYTF; CDR3 DNA: TGTGCCAGCAGCCCAGGTTTCCTGGCCTATGGCTACACCTTC
V gene: TRBV18; CDR3 length: 15; D gene: TRBD1; J gene: TRBJ1-4; CDR3 protein: CASSPAGQPNEKLFF; CDR3 DNA: TGTGCCAGCTCACCGGCGGGACAGCCAAATGAAAAACTGTTTTTT
V gene: TRBV28; CDR3 length: 19; D gene: TRBD2; J gene: TRBJ2-1; CDR3 protein: CASSPNPGTSGKSYNEQFF; CDR3 DNA: TGTGCCAGCAGTCCCAACCCCGGGACTAGCGGGAAGTCCTACAATGAGCAGTTCTTC
V gene: TRBV9; CDR3 length: 14; D gene: TRBD1; J gene: TRBJ2-7; CDR3 protein: CASSPRDRVHEQYF; CDR3 DNA: TGTGCCAGCAGCCCCCGGGACAGGGTGCACGAGCAGTACTTC
V gene: TRBV5-4; CDR3 length: 14; D gene: NA; J gene: TRBJ2-3; CDR3 protein: CASSLDRVLDTQYF; CDR3 DNA: TGTGCCAGCAGCTTGGACAGGGTGTTAGATACGCAGTATTTT
V gene: TRBV27; CDR3 length: 13; D gene: NA; J gene: TRBJ1-6; CDR3 protein: CASSLWGVSPLHF; CDR3 DNA: TGTGCCAGCAGTTTATGGGGCGTTTCACCCCTCCACTTT
V gene: TRBV4-3; CDR3 length: 16; D gene: NA; J gene: TRBJ2-6; CDR3 protein: CASSLSTGSGANVLTF; CDR3 DNA: TGCGCCAGCAGCCTCTCGACCGGGTCTGGGGCCAACGTCCTGACTTTC
V gene: TRBV27; CDR3 length: 15; D gene: NA; J gene: TRBJ2-6; CDR3 protein: CASSMDSSGANVLTF; CDR3 DNA: TGTGCCAGCAGCATGGACAGCTCTGGGGCCAACGTCCTGACTTTC